This is a list of T cell receptor beta chains from one sample in a study of blood T cell repertoires in COVID-19. Profiling relied on immunoSEQ multiplex PCR, and the TCRdb table lists in-frame clones only, not all of them. The data contain about 85,000 clones, about 90% of them singletons. Material for sequencing was peripheral blood. These receptors were obtained from a woman aged 80 or older with active or convalescent COVID-19. Each CDR3 is given with its conserved first and last residue. The D gene is left open where the match is weak. Clone size is shown for a subset of rows, as once, few, many or a class of expanded clone.

>few|TRBV9|TRBD1|TRBJ2-7
TGTGCCAGCAGCACACCGAGAGGACAGGGTTCCTACGAGCAGTACTTC
CASSTPRGQGSYEQYF
>once|TRBV6-6|TRBD2|TRBJ2-6
TGTGCCAGCAGTCACCGCTGGGAAATGTGGCTAGCGGGCCCTCCTGGGGCCAACGTCCTGACTTTC
CASSHRWEMWLAGPPGANVLTF
>NA|TRBV3-1/TRBV3-2|TRBD1|TRBJ1-1
TGTGCCAGCAGCCAGACCGACAGGGTCTCTGAAGCTTTCTTT
CASSQTDRVSEAFF
>few|TRBV15|NA|TRBJ1-5
TGTGCCACCAGCAGAGATCCGGGAGGGGATCAGCCCCAGCATTTT
CATSRDPGGDQPQHF
>NA|TRBV7-2|NA|TRBJ1-1
TGTGCCAGCAGCTCGACCGGGAGGTCTACTGAAGCTTTCTTT
CASSSTGRSTEAFF
>NA|TRBV19|TRBD1|TRBJ2-5
TGTGCCAGTAGAACAAGGGACAGGGTTATAGAGACCCAGTACTTC
CASRTRDRVIETQYF
>NA|TRBV18|TRBD1|TRBJ2-7
TGTGCCAGCTCACCCCTCTCGCAGGGACAGTCCTACGAGCAGTACTTC
CASSPLSQGQSYEQYF
>NA|TRBV7-2|NA|TRBJ1-6
TGTGCCAGCAGCTTAGGTGACAGTGATAATTCACCCCTCCACTTT
CASSLGDSDNSPLHF
>NA|TRBV28|TRBD1|TRBJ1-2
TGTGCCAGCAGTTTATTGGGGGGACAGGGAAATGGCTACACCTTC
CASSLLGGQGNGYTF
>NA|TRBV6-5|NA|TRBJ1-2
TGTGCCAGCAGTTACGGTTTTGGGCTCAGCTATGGCTACACCTTC
CASSYGFGLSYGYTF
>NA|TRBV5-1|NA|TRBJ2-1
TGCGCCAGCAGCTTGGGGCAGGGGTACGGTGAGCAGTTCTTC
CASSLGQGYGEQFF
>NA|TRBV10-3|NA|TRBJ1-5
TGTGCCATCAGGACTGACAATCAGCCCCAGCATTTT
CAIRTDNQPQHF
>NA|TRBV28|TRBD1|TRBJ1-2
TGTGCCAGCGGGTCTGGGACAGGTCGCGGCTACACCTTC
CASGSGTGRGYTF
>NA|TRBV7-2|NA|TRBJ1-2
TGTGCCAGCAGCCATTCCGGGACACAGCGGGGCTATGGCTACACCTTC
CASSHSGTQRGYGYTF
>NA|TRBV7-9|TRBD2|TRBJ2-4
TGTGCCAGCAGCTCTTGGGGGAGCGGGAGGGCCGAATACATTCAGTACTTC
CASSSWGSGRAEYIQYF
>NA|TRBV10-3|NA|TRBJ1-3
TGTGCCATCAGTGAGTCCTGGATGGCGGAAGCGGGAAACACCATATATTTT
CAISESWMAEAGNTIYF
>NA|TRBV5-1|TRBD1|TRBJ1-2
TGCGCCAGCAGCTTGGGACAGGGGGCAGGAAAGGACTACACCTTC
CASSLGQGAGKDYTF
>NA|TRBV7-9|TRBD1|TRBJ1-2
TGTGCCAGCAGCTTACAACAGGGGAAGGTTGGCTACACCTTC
CASSLQQGKVGYTF
>NA|TRBV27|TRBD2|TRBJ2-3
TGTGCCAGCAGTTTATGGGGGGGATTGAGCACAGATACGCAGTATTTT
CASSLWGGLSTDTQYF
>NA|TRBV14|NA|TRBJ2-1
TGTGCCAGCAGCCAAGTGGATGAGGGATGGAATGAGCAGTTCTTC
CASSQVDEGWNEQFF
>once|TRBV19|NA|TRBJ1-1
TGTGCCAGTACCTCACCGGGTTTGGCCGCAAACACTGAAGCTTTCTTT
CASTSPGLAANTEAFF
>once|TRBV28|NA|TRBJ2-7
TGTGCCAGCAGCCAATCGGGTATTTGGCAGTACTTC
CASSQSGIWQYF
>NA|TRBV20-1|NA|TRBJ1-2
TGCAGTGCTAGTGAGCGGTCAGCTAACTATGGCTACACCTTC
CSASERSANYGYTF
>NA|TRBV27|NA|TRBJ1-3
TGTGCCAGCAGTTTATCGCCGGGGACTGGAAACACCATATATTTT
CASSLSPGTGNTIYF
>NA|TRBV18|NA|TRBJ1-1
TGTGCCAGCTCACCACAGGGGATAAACACTGAAGCTTTCTTT
CASSPQGINTEAFF
>NA|TRBV28|TRBD1|TRBJ1-6
TGTGCTGGGTGGGGGGGACAGGTCTTCTATAATTCACCCCTCCACTTT
CAGWGGQVFYNSPLHF
>NA|TRBV28|NA|TRBJ1-5
TGTGCCAGCAGTTTAGGGGGGACGTCTCATCAGCCCCAGCATTTT
CASSLGGTSHQPQHF
>NA|TRBV10-3|TRBD2|TRBJ2-1
TGTGCCATCAGTGAGTCAACGTCTAGCGGACAGTTCTTC
CAISESTSSGQFF
>NA|TRBV28|TRBD2|TRBJ2-5
TGTGCCAGCAGCCAAAGGACGGGGGGAGAGACCCAGTACTTC
CASSQRTGGETQYF
>NA|TRBV29-1|NA|TRBJ1-2
TGCAGCGCCAGATCAGGATCCAGTAACTATGGCTACACCTTC
CSARSGSSNYGYTF
>NA|TRBV7-9|TRBD1|TRBJ2-3
TGTGCCAGCAGCCCAGGGACAGGCGGCACAGATACGCAGTATTTT
CASSPGTGGTDTQYF
>NA|TRBV3-1/TRBV3-2|TRBD1|TRBJ1-1
TGTGCCAGCAGCCAAGGGGGACAGACTGAAGCTTTCTTT
CASSQGGQTEAFF
>NA|TRBV11-2|NA|TRBJ1-2
TGTGCCAGCAGCTTATCAGTGACGGGTAACTATGGCTACACCTTC
CASSLSVTGNYGYTF
>few|TRBV20-1|TRBD1|TRBJ2-3
TGCAGTGCTAGTTTCCCCCCGGGACAGGGGGCCATTACCACAGATACGCAGTATTTT
CSASFPPGQGAITTDTQYF
>NA|TRBV27|NA|TRBJ2-3
TGTGCCAGCAGATCCCACAGGGGCACAGATACGCAGTATTTT
CASRSHRGTDTQYF
>once|TRBV18|NA|TRBJ1-5
TGTGCCAGCTCACCAGACCGAATCAGGGTTTGGCAGCCCCAGCATTTT
CASSPDRIRVWQPQHF
>NA|TRBV6-2/TRBV6-3|TRBD2|TRBJ2-5
TGTGCCAGCAGCCCGCCCTTAGCGGGAGCACAAGAGACCCAGTACTTC
CASSPPLAGAQETQYF
>NA|TRBV7-2|NA|TRBJ2-3
TGTGCCAGCAGTTCTATCACAGATACGCAGTATTTT
CASSSITDTQYF
>NA|TRBV18|TRBD2|TRBJ2-7
TGTGCCAGCTCTACCGGGGGGGGCGAGCAGTACTTC
CASSTGGGEQYF
>once|TRBV5-4|NA|TRBJ2-7
TGTGCCAGCAGCTTGAGTGGGAGTAAGGACGAGCAGTACTTC
CASSLSGSKDEQYF
>NA|TRBV7-2|TRBD2|TRBJ2-6
TGTGCCAGCAGCCTCTACCCCGTCGGGAGGACCTCTGGGGCCAACGTCCTGACTTTC
CASSLYPVGRTSGANVLTF
>NA|TRBV27|TRBD1|TRBJ1-1
TGTGCCAGCACCGAAACAGGGGGTCACACTGAAGCTTTCTTT
CASTETGGHTEAFF
>NA|TRBV9|TRBD2|TRBJ2-1
TGTGCCAGCAGCCGGCCTAGCGGAGCCTACAATGAGCAGTTCTTC
CASSRPSGAYNEQFF
>NA|TRBV28|TRBD1|TRBJ1-2
TGTGCCAGCAGATTTGGACAGGGGGTTTTATATGGCTACACCTTC
CASRFGQGVLYGYTF
>NA|TRBV29-1|NA|TRBJ2-1
TGCAGCGTTGCCTCCGGTAGTGGGCTTACCTACAATGAGCAGTTCTTC
CSVASGSGLTYNEQFF
>NA|TRBV2|TRBD1|TRBJ1-5
TGTGCCAGCAGTGAACAGGGGGGTGGCAATCAGCCCCAGCATTTT
CASSEQGGGNQPQHF
>NA|TRBV27|NA|TRBJ1-2
TGTGCCAGCAGTGTAGGCGGCCACTCGTGGGGCTACACCTTC
CASSVGGHSWGYTF
>NA|TRBV9|NA|TRBJ1-4
TGTGCCAGCAGCGTAGAATTAGTGGATGAAAAACTGTTTTTT
CASSVELVDEKLFF
>NA|TRBV9|TRBD1|TRBJ1-3
TGTGCCAGCAGCGCTGCAGGGACAGAAGCTGGAAACACCATATATTTT
CASSAAGTEAGNTIYF
>NA|TRBV25-1|TRBD1|TRBJ2-3
TGTGCCAGCAGTGCCCGACAGGGTTTAAGCACAGATACGCAGTATTTT
CASSARQGLSTDTQYF
>NA|TRBV7-7|NA|TRBJ2-5
TGTGCTAGCAGCTTACTGAGGGGTCGGGGGTACGGAGAGACCCAGTACTTC
CASSLLRGRGYGETQYF
>NA|TRBV2|NA|TRBJ1-1
TGTGCCAGCGCAGAGAACACTGAAGCTTTCTTT
CASAENTEAFF
>NA|TRBV19|NA|TRBJ1-1
TGTGCCAGTAGTCTACCCCTTGGGGGGAGTGAAGCTTTCTTT
CASSLPLGGSEAFF
>NA|TRBV5-3|NA|TRBJ2-7
TGTGCCAGAAGCTTGACTATCGCTTACGAGCAGTACTTC
CARSLTIAYEQYF
>NA|TRBV5-6|TRBD2|TRBJ2-7
TGTGCCAGCAGCTTGGCCCTAGCGGGAGGTTCCTACGAGCAGTACTTC
CASSLALAGGSYEQYF
>NA|TRBV10-1|NA|TRBJ2-1
TGCGCCAGCAGCCCCCTAGGTTCCGGGAATGAGCAGTTCTTC
CASSPLGSGNEQFF
>NA|TRBV5-1|NA|TRBJ2-5
TGCGCCAGCAGCTTGTCGGCGGGACCCCCTGAGACCCAGTACTTC
CASSLSAGPPETQYF